The 4 T cell receptor beta chains presented below share a single source sample, sequenced in a study of T-cell reconstitution after alpha-beta-depleted transplantation in children. Preparation of the TCRbeta library involved a method that used unique molecular identifiers. TCRdb processed the PCR reads anew with MiXCR; each CDR3 protein has one entry. The sample consists of roughly 180,000 distinct CDR3 sequences, roughly 10% of them appearing once. The sample was PBMCs, taken before TCRalphabeta/CD19-depleted stem cell transplant. These receptors originate from a boy aged 2-15 years with acute myeloid leukemia, due to receive a stem cell transplant.

This chain links TRBV7-8 with TRBJ2-1; D unresolved. The germline gives CDR1 SGHVS, CDR2 FQNEAQ. CDR3 size: 14 residues. The V end lost 0 bases, the J end lost 1 base, and 4 bases lay between the germline ends. CDR3 DNA: TGTGCCAGCAGCTTAGCTCTATCCTACAATGAGCAGTTCTTC. Its protein is CASSLALSYNEQFF.

This clonotype was observed many times. V is TRBV28 and J is TRBJ2-7; the D gene is possibly TRBD1 (6 bases). Trimming left V 4 bases short and J 0 bases short, with 13 bases between. The V gene's germline CDR1 is MDHEN and CDR2 SYDVKM. CDR3 length: 15 amino acids. The CDR3 coding sequence is TGTGCCAGCAGTTCCCCTGACAGGATCTCCTACGAGCAGTACGTC. This translates into CASSSPDRISYEQYV.

This clonotype was seen at least ten times. This chain connects TRBV5-5 to TRBJ1-1, with D hard to call. The V end lost 3 bases, the J end lost 2 bases, and 8 bases lay between the germline ends. Germline loops: CDR1 SGHKS, CDR2 YYEKEE (reference sequence). The length of the CDR3 is 13 residues. CDR3 nucleotide sequence: TGTGCCAGCAGCTCAGGTTTCAACACTGAAGCTTTCTTT. Encoded protein: CASSSGFNTEAFF.

This clonotype has ten or more counts. The chain has TRBV5-6 and TRBJ2-1; 8 nucleotides match TRBD2. Germline V gene sequence: CDR1 SGHDT, CDR2 YYEEEE. J lost 10 bases, V lost 1 base, and 13 bases had no gene match. CDR3 length: 16 residues. The CDR3 sequence: CASSLNGGARGREQFF. CDR3 in DNA: TGTGCCAGCAGCTTGAACGGGGGGGCCCGAGGGAGAGAGCAGTTCTTC.